The 30 T cell receptor beta chains below all came from one sample that was sequenced in a study of Ad26.COV2.S vaccination and SARS-CoV-2 variants. Measured with immunoSEQ multiplex PCR; TCRdb has only the in-frame clones, and not every one. The table records around 320,000 clones, just under 85% of them present only once. Treatment in this sample: over 15 received Ad26.COV2.S at low or high dose, single or two shots; about 5 received placebo; per-sample allocation not given. Sampling occurred on day 63 after the first vaccine or placebo injection. The specimen comprised peripheral blood, sampled in a trial of Ad26.COV2.S vaccine versus placebo. Every receptor here comes from a person between 18 and 59 years old who received the Ad26.COV2.S COVID-19 vaccine or a placebo.

In its sample, this clone was seen once. As the CDR3 is not closed by the conserved phenylalanine or tryptophan, this likely results from a read error. The DNA is omitted, as the CDR3 cannot be located on it reliably, and the CDR3 follows TCRdb's listing. The chain combines TRBV20-1 with TRBJ1-1. Ends included, the CDR3 has 11 residues. Germline lookup yields CDR1 DFQATT and CDR2 SNEGSKA (reference sequence). CDR3: CSARAGPLRGV.

This chain connects TRBV12-3 or TRBV12-4 to TRBJ1-6, with 8 bases matching TRBD1. V lost 7 bases, J lost 9 bases, and 5 bases stayed unmatched. This CDR3 is 13 amino acids long. The chain's CDR3 is CASTPDRASPLHF. The CDR3 DNA sequence: TGTGCCAGCACCCCGGACAGGGCTTCACCCCTCCACTTT.

The V gene is TRBV30, the J gene TRBJ1-1; possible D gene TRBD1, 5 bases. Germline V lookup: CDR1 GTSNPN, CDR2 SVGIG (reference sequence). The CDR3 totals 13 residues. V was trimmed by 1 base and J by 3 bases, leaving 9 bases between them. DNA of the CDR3: TGTGCCTGGAGTGCTTGGGGGTACACTGAAGCTTTCTTT. Translated, it gives CAWSAWGYTEAFF.

The sample holds one count of this clone. The chain couples TRBV28 to TRBJ2-4; 7 nucleotides align to TRBD2. The CDR3 length is 16 residues. In germline, CDR1 is MDHEN, CDR2 SYDVKM. Germline trimming cut 2 bases from V and 7 bases from J; bases unmatched to any gene: 11. The CDR3 spells CASSLPLGGPGNIQYF. The CDR3 nucleotides are TGTGCCAGCAGTTTACCCTTGGGAGGGCCAGGGAACATTCAGTACTTC.

The chain carries TRBV29-1 and TRBJ1-5, with a tentative D call TRBD1 (5 bases). There are 14 residues in the CDR3. V was pared by 6 bases and J by 1 base, with 13 bases between. Germline V lookup: CDR1 SQVTM, CDR2 ANQGSEA. The DNA of the CDR3 is TGCAGCGTGATAGGGGCAGAAAGCAATCAGCCCCAGCATTTT. Its translation is CSVIGAESNQPQHF.

V and J are TRBV7-9 and TRBJ2-5; D might be TRBD1 (6 bases). CDR1 and CDR2 from the germline V gene are SEHNR and FQNEAQ (reference sequence). The CDR3 contains 14 residues. Trimming took off 1 base at V and 4 bases at J, with 10 bases between the two ends. The CDR3 here is CASSLVRGRETQYF. CDR3 bases: TGTGCCAGCAGCTTAGTCAGGGGCCGAGAGACCCAGTACTTC.

This chain joins TRBV28 and TRBJ2-2; 9 bases are shared with TRBD1. From germline, CDR1 is MDHEN and CDR2 SYDVKM. The CDR3 is 16 amino acids. J gave up 5 bases and V 8 bases, and 12 bases lay outside the gene matches. CDR3 coding DNA: TGTGCCAGCGTTGCATTCGGGACAGGGAAAACCGGGGAGCTGTTTTTT. Protein sequence: CASVAFGTGKTGELFF.

V is TRBV11-2 and J is TRBJ2-3; D uncertain. Trimming pared 5 bases from V and 0 bases from J, leaving 21 bases between. Germline CDR1 reads SGHAT; CDR2 reads FQNNGV. The CDR3 is 18 amino acids. In DNA form, the CDR3 reads TGTGCCAGCAGCCCACTACGAGGAAAACGGGCTAGCACAGATACGCAGTATTTT. This codes for CASSPLRGKRASTDTQYF.

This clone was counted only a few times. The chain employs TRBV5-6 and TRBJ1-2; D remains unclear. Germline V gene data show CDR1 as SGHDT and CDR2 as YYEEEE. V was shortened by 4 bases and J by 3 bases, with 7 bases between the two germline ends. This CDR3 is 12 amino acids long. The CDR3 sequence is CASSVEDYGYTF. For the CDR3, the DNA is TGTGCCAGCAGCGTAGAAGACTATGGCTACACCTTC.

This sequence joins TRBV19 and TRBJ2-1, with 7 bases identical to TRBD2. This CDR3 region has 15 residues. V lost 9 bases to trimming and J lost 0 bases; unmatched junction nucleotides: 8. Germline V gene lookup returns CDR1 LNHDA and CDR2 SQIVND (reference sequence). CDR3 nucleotides: TGTGCCAGCCGGGGGGTTTCGAGCTCCTACAATGAGCAGTTCTTC. Translated: CASRGVSSSYNEQFF.

This clone appeared a single time. The chain uses TRBV4-2 and TRBJ2-7, with TRBD1 identical over 8 bases. The CDR3 is 14 amino acids. Germline values: CDR1 LGHNA, CDR2 YNFKEQ. V gave up 4 bases and J gave up 6 bases; unmatched junction bases: 8. The chain's CDR3 is CASSPQRTGGEQYF. The CDR3 DNA sequence: TGTGCCAGCAGCCCCCAACGAACAGGGGGCGAGCAGTACTTC.

This clone was picked up many times. The chain employs TRBV6-1 and TRBJ1-4, with D tentatively TRBD1 (5 bases). The CDR3 is made up of 16 amino acids. Germline CDR1 reads MNHNS; CDR2 reads SASEGT. V lost 2 bases and J lost 7, with 17 bases in between. CDR3: CASSETGLLRGEKLFF. CDR3 nucleotide sequence: TGTGCCAGCAGTGAAACGGGGCTGCTAAGGGGTGAAAAACTGTTTTTT.

The J gene is TRBJ1-6, the V gene TRBV2; a possible D gene is TRBD1 (5 bases). The germline V and J ends were trimmed by 2 bases and 8 bases, with 10 bases remaining between them. The germline V gene encodes CDR1 SNHLY and CDR2 FYNNEI. The CDR3 totals 14 residues. The CDR3 nucleotides read TGTGCCAGCAGTGAATTGGGGGATTATTCACCCCTCCACTTT. Protein product: CASSELGDYSPLHF.

CDR3 in amino acids: CASSGLAGTDTQYF. The CDR3 bases are TGTGCCAGCAGCGGGCTAGCGGGCACAGATACGCAGTATTTT. V and J are TRBV3-1 (or the pseudogene TRBV3-2) and TRBJ2-3, with 7 positions matching TRBD2. CDR1 LGHDT and CDR2 YNNKEL come from the germline V gene (reference sequence). With 5 bases clipped from V and 1 base from J, the junction kept 3 bases outside the gene matches. The CDR3 is 14 residues long.

This clone came up a few times. The chain has TRBV19 and TRBJ1-1, with D perhaps TRBD1 (5 bases). The V end lost 3 bases, the J end lost 4 bases, and 6 bases lay between the germline ends. In germline, CDR1 is LNHDA, CDR2 SQIVND (reference sequence). CDR3 size: 12 residues. In DNA, the CDR3 is TGTGCCAGTAGTATGGGGGGCACTGAAGCTTTCTTT. Its protein is CASSMGGTEAFF.

The J gene is TRBJ2-3, the V gene TRBV6-5; 9 nucleotides match TRBD1. The V segment lost 10 bases and the J segment 1 base; nucleotides outside the gene matches: 6. CDR1 and CDR2 (germline): MNHEY, SVGAGI. The CDR3 runs to 14 residues. CDR3 DNA: TGTGCCACCACAGGGGGCGAGGGCACAGATACGCAGTATTTT. Translating it yields CATTGGEGTDTQYF.

The chain links TRBV20-1 to TRBJ1-2, with D perhaps matching TRBD1 (5 bases). Germline V gene sequence: CDR1 DFQATT, CDR2 SNEGSKA (reference sequence). V dropped 3 bases and J dropped 6 bases, with 14 bases sitting between them. The CDR3 has 13 residues. The CDR3 DNA reads as TGCAGTGCTAGTCGGCGGGGCGAGGATGGCTACACCTTC. Protein sequence: CSASRRGEDGYTF.

Here the CDR3 DNA reads TGTGCCAGCAGTTCCAGGGTTAACACTGAAGCTTTCTTT. It is translated as CASSSRVNTEAFF. The genes are TRBV27 and TRBJ1-1; maybe TRBD1 (5 bases). CDR1 is MNHEY and CDR2 is SMNVEV in the germline V gene (reference sequence). The CDR3 extends over 13 amino acids. Between the trimmed V and J ends, which lost 4 bases and 2 bases, there was a span of 8 bases.

The rearrangement links TRBV4-2 to TRBJ1-2; tentatively, D is TRBD1 (6 bases). The germline gives CDR1 LGHNA, CDR2 YNFKEQ. Trimming shortened V by 0 bases and J by 4 bases, and 15 bases separated the two germline ends. This CDR3 spans 16 amino acids. The CDR3 loop reads CASSQDLTGGGYGYTF. CDR3 sequence (DNA): TGTGCCAGCAGCCAAGATTTGACAGGAGGCGGCTATGGCTACACCTTC.

This chain connects TRBV10-2 to TRBJ2-2; D unclear. CDR1 is WSHSY and CDR2 is SAAADI in the germline V gene. The V gene lost 3 bases and the J gene lost 9 bases, with 14 bases spanning the gap. The CDR3 consists of 14 residues. Written as DNA, the CDR3 is TGCGCCAGCAGTGAAACCGGGTTTGGCCGGGAGCTGTTTTTT. This encodes CASSETGFGRELFF.

DNA for the CDR3: TGTGCCAGCTCACCACCAGGGCGGGGCGAACGCTCCTACGAGCAGTACTTC. Residues: CASSPPGRGERSYEQYF. This chain joins TRBV18 and TRBJ2-7; D is possibly TRBD2 (6 bases). Germline CDR1 reads KGHSH; CDR2 reads LQKENI. The CDR3 length is 17 residues. The ends were cut back, 0 bases at V and 0 bases at J, with 15 bases in the middle.

The chain links TRBV24-1 to TRBJ1-2, with unresolved D. Trimming shortened V by 4 bases and J by 8 bases, and 10 bases separated the two germline ends. Looked up from germline, CDR1 is KGHDR and CDR2 is SFDVKD. The CDR3 has 12 amino acids. The CDR3 bases are TGTGCCACCAGTGAGGCCGTTGGGGGCTACACCTTC. It is translated as CATSEAVGGYTF.

This chain links TRBV7-6 with TRBJ2-5, with D perhaps TRBD2 (5 bases). The CDR3 length is 13 residues. Per the germline V gene, CDR1 is SGHVS and CDR2 is FNYEAQ. The V and J ends lost 4 bases and 7 bases respectively, with 13 bases between them. CDR3 in amino acids: CASSSGNEGTQYF. The CDR3 nucleotides are TGTGCCAGCAGCTCAGGAAATGAGGGGACCCAGTACTTC. The whole variable domain, remainder taken from reference TRBV7-6 and TRBJ2-5, is GAGVSQSPRYKVTKRGQDVALRCDPISGHVSLYWYRQALGQGPEFLTYFNYEAQQDKSGLPNDRFSAERPEGSISTLTIQRTEQRDSAMYRCASSSGNEGTQYFGPGTRLLVL.

The J gene is TRBJ2-2, the V gene TRBV5-1; maybe TRBD1 (5 bases). Germline V gene lookup returns CDR1 SGHRS and CDR2 YFSETQ. The CDR3 length is 14 residues. Trimming left V 4 bases short and J 0 bases short, with 7 bases between. The CDR3 sequence is CASSPGPNTGELFF. The CDR3 DNA follows: TGCGCCAGCAGCCCAGGGCCGAACACCGGGGAGCTGTTTTTT.

The genes are TRBV2 and TRBJ2-1; 9 nucleotides align to TRBD2. Germline CDR1 is SNHLY and CDR2 is FYNNEI. This CDR3 has 18 amino acids. Trimming at V came to 6 bases and at J to 1 base, leaving 13 bases not matched to a gene. CDR3 DNA: TGTGCCAGCAGCGGAATCGGGCGGGGGGGCCCTTCCTACAATGAGCAGTTCTTC. Translation gives CASSGIGRGGPSYNEQFF.

This clone was picked up one time. V gene TRBV7-3 combines with J gene TRBJ2-3; D remains ambiguous. There are 13 residues in the CDR3. V shed 5 bases and J shed 0 bases, with 6 bases lying between them. Germline loops: CDR1 SGHTA, CDR2 FQGTGA. CDR3 nucleotide sequence: TGTGCCAGCAGCGTCATGAGCACAGATACGCAGTATTTT. The encoded protein is CASSVMSTDTQYF.

CDR3 nucleotide sequence: TGTGCCAGCAGCTCGCCCAACAGGGCCGGGTCCTACGAGCAGTACTTC. It codes for CASSSPNRAGSYEQYF. The V gene is TRBV11-1, the J gene TRBJ2-7; D may be TRBD1 (6 bases). CDR3 length: 16 residues. Germline V lookup: CDR1 SGHAT, CDR2 FQDESV (reference sequence). V lost 4 bases and J lost 1, with 17 bases in between.

This rearrangement joins TRBV9 to TRBJ1-3; D gene uncertain. Germline loops: CDR1 SGDLS, CDR2 YYNGEE. V lost 0 bases and J lost 0, with 10 bases in between. The CDR3 is 16 amino acids. The CDR3 sequence: CASSVGPAVSGNTIYF. The CDR3 DNA reads as TGTGCCAGCAGCGTAGGCCCAGCAGTCTCTGGAAACACCATATATTTT.

The rearrangement links TRBV7-8 to TRBJ2-2; D is unclear. V gave up 1 base and J gave up 1 base, with 1 base separating them. The CDR3 runs 13 residues. CDR1 and CDR2 from the germline V gene are SGHVS and FQNEAQ. CDR3: CASSLGNTGELFF. CDR3 in DNA: TGTGCCAGCAGCTTAGGGAACACCGGGGAGCTGTTTTTT.

The rearrangement joins TRBV19 to TRBJ1-4; D unresolved. This CDR3 region has 13 residues. V gave up 3 bases and J gave up 5 bases, with 7 bases separating them. Germline-derived CDR1 and CDR2 are LNHDA and SQIVND (reference sequence). CDR3 DNA: TGTGCCAGTAGTATGAACAGAAATGAAAAACTGTTTTTT. It codes for CASSMNRNEKLFF.